The 7 T cell receptor beta chains below were found in one sample sequenced in a study of CD8 T cells in Susac syndrome. The RNA, about 0.45 to 1 ug, was put through reverse transcription using random hexamers. One entry per CDR3 protein, called by TCRdb with MiXCR from the immunoSEQ multiplex PCR reads. Of over 100,000 distinct CDR3 sequences in the sample, roughly 94% were seen once. The specimen was CD8+ T cells from PBMCs. These receptors were obtained from a human donor with Susac syndrome.

This chain links TRBV12-3 or TRBV12-4 with TRBJ1-2, with D possibly matching TRBD1 (6 bases). The length of the CDR3 is 14 residues. The V gene lost 7 bases and the J gene lost 2 bases, with 14 bases spanning the gap. CDR3 coding DNA: TGTGCCAGCATCAGGGGTACCCCGAACTATGGCTACACCTTC. This encodes CASIRGTPNYGYTF.

This clonotype was recorded a few times. V gene TRBV12-3 or TRBV12-4 combines with J gene TRBJ2-7; D ambiguous. Trimming shortened V by 5 bases and J by 3 bases, and 8 bases separated the two germline ends. This CDR3 comprises 12 residues. DNA of the CDR3: TGTGCCAGCAGTCCATGGAACTACGAGCAGTACTTC. Its translation: CASSPWNYEQYF.

The chain carries TRBV29-1 and TRBJ1-2; TRBD1 is a possible D gene (6 bases). Trimming took 3 bases from V and 1 from J, leaving 9 bases between them. Looked up from germline, CDR1 is SQVTM and CDR2 is ANQGSEA. The CDR3 extends over 13 amino acids. This chain's CDR3 is CSVDGGDNYGYTF. The CDR3 DNA reads TGCAGCGTTGATGGGGGCGATAACTATGGCTACACCTTC.

The rearrangement uses TRBV7-8 and TRBJ1-6, with TRBD1 matching 7 bases. From germline, CDR1 is SGHVS and CDR2 FQNEAQ. With V trimmed by 5 bases and J by 0 bases, 19 bases remained unmatched. The CDR3 consists of 21 residues. CDR3 coding DNA: TGTGCCAGCAGCACAAAGACGACCGGGACAGAGAGCAGCTCCTATAATTCACCCCTCCACTTT. Amino acids: CASSTKTTGTESSSYNSPLHF.

V usage is TRBV20-1 and J usage is TRBJ2-5; 10 bases line up with TRBD2. J gave up 0 bases and V 5 bases, and 9 bases lay outside the gene matches. There are 16 residues in the CDR3. CDR1 is DFQATT, CDR2 SNEGSKA, per germline (reference sequence). The CDR3 DNA sequence: TGCAGTGCTCGGACTAGCGGAGACCTGTACCAAGAGACCCAGTACTTC. It translates to CSARTSGDLYQETQYF.

The chain links TRBV11-2 to TRBJ2-7; TRBD1 matches at 7 bases. Germline V lookup: CDR1 SGHAT, CDR2 FQNNGV. Trimming took 1 base from V and 0 from J; bases not matched to a gene: 3. The CDR3 sequence is 15 residues long. The CDR3 region has the DNA TGTGCCAGCAGCTTAGGACAGGGCCCCTCCTACGAGCAGTACTTC. This encodes CASSLGQGPSYEQYF. Combining the CDR3 with reference TRBV11-2 and TRBJ2-7 gives the whole variable domain EAGVAQSPRYKIIEKRQSVAFWCNPISGHATLYWYQQILGQGPKLLIQFQNNGVVDDSQLPKDRFSAERLKGVDSTLKIQPAKLEDSAVYLCASSLGQGPSYEQYFGPGTRLTVT.

The chain couples TRBV15 to TRBJ2-4, with D tentatively TRBD2 (6 bases). The V gene lost 0 bases and the J gene lost 6 bases, with 9 bases spanning the gap. Germline values: CDR1 LNHNV, CDR2 YYDKDF (reference sequence). The CDR3 has 14 residues. CDR3 in amino acids: CATSRDSGTNIQYF. As DNA, the CDR3 is TGTGCCACCAGCAGAGATAGCGGCACAAACATTCAGTACTTC.